One sample yielded the 15 T cell receptor beta chains listed below, sequenced in a study of memory CD4+ T cells and cytomegalovirus serostatus. Clones were read by immunoSEQ multiplex PCR, and TCRdb kept only the in-frame ones, dropping some. The sample gives about 92,000 clones, 80% of which show up once; 3.6% is in the top ten. The sort gate was single viable CD3+CD4+CD8-CD45RO+ cells for memory CD4+ T cells. The sequenced sample consisted of memory CD4+ T cells from blood. Receptor source: an adult in good health and CMV-seropositive.

Notes on this clone: This specimen includes other DNA sequences encoding the same CDR3. The gene calls are TRBV5-1 and TRBJ2-5; the D is unclear. The CDR3 is 11 residues long. V was pared by 1 base and J by 2 bases, with 0 bases between. Germline loops: CDR1 SGHRS, CDR2 YFSETQ. CDR3 loop: CASSLQETQYF. In DNA, the CDR3 is TGCGCCAGCAGCTTGCAAGAGACCCAGTACTTC.

This chain uses TRBV9 with TRBJ2-2, with 10 nucleotides matching TRBD2. The CDR3 is 16 residues long. The junction had 4 bases not matched to a gene; V was cut back by 0 bases and J by 5 bases. Germline loops: CDR1 SGDLS, CDR2 YYNGEE. CDR3 in amino acids: CASSVGTSGATGELFF. Here the CDR3 DNA reads TGTGCCAGCAGCGTAGGGACTAGCGGAGCAACCGGGGAGCTGTTTTTT.

The rearrangement links TRBV10-3 to TRBJ1-2, with 8 bases that match TRBD1. The V segment lost 8 bases and the J segment 3 bases; nucleotides outside the gene matches: 14. The CDR3 has 16 amino acids. Germline V gene lookup returns CDR1 ENHRY and CDR2 SYGVKD. CDR3 nucleotides: TGTGCCATCCGGCAGGGCAGGGGGCCGAATTACTATGGCTACACCTTC. Residues: CAIRQGRGPNYYGYTF.

The chain recombines TRBV7-9 with TRBJ2-5; D is unclear. V was trimmed by 4 bases and J by 5 bases, leaving 11 bases between them. The CDR3 spans 13 residues. CDR1 and CDR2 (germline): SEHNR, FQNEAQ (reference sequence). CDR3 residues: CASSSSLSETQYF. DNA for the CDR3: TGTGCCAGCAGCTCGTCCCTTTCCGAGACCCAGTACTTC.

This clone was counted between two and nine times. This chain joins TRBV28 and TRBJ2-5, with D possibly TRBD2 on 5 matching bases. The CDR3 extends over 14 amino acids. Between the trimmed V and J ends, which lost 7 bases and 1 base, there was a span of 13 bases. The germline gives CDR1 MDHEN, CDR2 SYDVKM. CDR3 nucleotide sequence: TGTGCCAGCACCTCACTCGAGGGCCAAGAGACCCAGTACTTC. It yields the protein CASTSLEGQETQYF.

J is TRBJ1-4 and V is TRBV28; D is undetermined. Trimming took 8 bases from V and 7 from J, leaving 5 bases between them. Germline values: CDR1 MDHEN, CDR2 SYDVKM. The CDR3 runs 10 residues. CDR3 amino acids: CASGGEKLFF. The DNA of the CDR3 is TGTGCCAGCGGAGGTGAAAAACTGTTTTTT. Full variable domain (missing parts from reference TRBV28 and TRBJ1-4): DVKVTQSSRYLVKRTGEKVFLECVQDMDHENMFWYRQDPGLGLRLIYFSYDVKMKEKGDIPEGYSVSREKKERFSLILESASTNQTSMYLCASGGEKLFFGSGTQLSVL.

V is TRBV7-2 and J is TRBJ1-1; TRBD1 is a possible D gene (6 bases). Trimming stripped 1 base from V and 5 bases from J, with 11 bases between. Germline V CDR1 and CDR2: SGHTA, FQGNSA. The CDR3 is 14 amino acids. The CDR3 protein is CASSLDGGATEAFF. The DNA of the CDR3 is TGTGCCAGCAGCTTAGATGGGGGCGCGACTGAAGCTTTCTTT.

This clone came up a few times. V and J are TRBV5-1 and TRBJ1-3, with 9 bases aligning to TRBD1. Germline lookup yields CDR1 SGHRS and CDR2 YFSETQ. Germline trimming cut 2 bases from V and 4 bases from J; bases unmatched to any gene: 4. This CDR3 comprises 15 residues. CDR3 in amino acids: CASSFTGGLGNTIYF. In DNA form, the CDR3 reads TGCGCCAGCAGCTTTACAGGGGGCTTAGGAAACACCATATATTTT.

This chain links TRBV19 with TRBJ2-7; 9 nucleotides agree with TRBD2. Germline V gene lookup returns CDR1 LNHDA and CDR2 SQIVND (reference sequence). CDR3 length equals 15 residues. V gave up 7 bases and J gave up 5 bases; unmatched junction bases: 12. The CDR3 sequence: CASTPRASGKHEQYF. The CDR3 region has the DNA TGTGCCAGTACCCCACGGGCTAGCGGGAAACACGAGCAGTACTTC.

This clone was recorded many times. CDR3 in DNA: TGTGCCAGCAGCTCTGACCAGAACACTGAAGCTTTCTTT. It encodes CASSSDQNTEAFF. This chain links TRBV7-2 with TRBJ1-1, with D uncertain. The CDR3 runs 13 residues. The germline gives CDR1 SGHTA, CDR2 FQGNSA. Trimming cost V 4 bases and J 1 base, with 7 bases left between them.

This chain links TRBV7-3 with TRBJ1-1; D not resolved. This CDR3 contains 13 residues. Between the trimmed V and J ends, which lost 4 bases and 2 bases, there was a span of 8 bases. Germline CDR1 and CDR2: SGHTA and FQGTGA. This CDR3 reads CASSSRTNTEAFF. As DNA, the CDR3 is TGTGCCAGCAGCTCCAGAACAAACACTGAAGCTTTCTTT.

This clone was counted once. The V and J genes are TRBV5-1 and TRBJ1-2; 7 bases map to TRBD1. CDR1 and CDR2 from the germline V gene are SGHRS and YFSETQ. Germline trimming cut 4 bases from V and 8 bases from J; bases unmatched to any gene: 8. This CDR3 is built from 13 residues. CDR3 residues: CASSDPGGRGYTF. CDR3 nucleotide sequence: TGCGCCAGCAGCGATCCAGGGGGGCGCGGCTACACCTTC.

The rearrangement uses TRBV7-8 and TRBJ2-6, with 13 bases aligning to TRBD2. Germline CDR1 reads SGHVS; CDR2 reads FQNEAQ. With 5 bases clipped from V and 0 bases from J, the junction kept 10 bases outside the gene matches. This CDR3 spans 20 amino acids. Here the CDR3 reads CASSPLGLAGINSGANVLTF. The CDR3 nucleotides read TGTGCCAGCAGCCCGTTGGGACTAGCGGGAATCAACTCTGGGGCCAACGTCCTGACTTTC.

The table lists this clone with a few counts. As DNA, the CDR3 is TGCGCCAGCAGCGACTACAGGGGAATGAACACTGAAGCTTTCTTT. Encoded protein: CASSDYRGMNTEAFF. The V gene is TRBV5-1, the J gene TRBJ1-1; TRBD1 agrees at 7 bases. V shed 4 bases, J shed 0 bases, and the junction held 6 bases outside the gene matches. Germline V CDR1 and CDR2: SGHRS, YFSETQ. The CDR3 contains 15 residues.

The chain employs TRBV7-8 and TRBJ2-1; tentatively, D is TRBD2 (5 bases). This CDR3 region has 13 residues. CDR1 is SGHVS, CDR2 FQNEAQ, per germline. The V end was cut by 5 bases, the J end by 10 bases, with 15 bases between. CDR3 nucleotide sequence: TGTGCCAGCAGCCCCCTGGCGGGTGGCGAGCAGTTCTTC. Translating gives CASSPLAGGEQFF.